This TCR beta chain is drawn from a study of neurological immune-mediated disorders. The germline V and J ends were trimmed by 3 bases and 0 bases, with 15 bases remaining between them. Germline assignment: CDR1 SGHRS and CDR2 YFSETQ. The CDR3 runs to 16 residues. This clonotype came up many times. What it binds is unknown. Findings of the study overall: No sharing of CDR3 amino acid sequences was observed among expanded clones across subjects, suggesting private repertoires in all groups.

TCRdb itself ran the 5' RACE reads through MiXCR, one entry per CDR3 protein. The data contain 30,000 to 45,000 distinct CDR3 sequences, around 5% of them singletons. This TCR was sampled from a young man in good health. This chain uses TRBV5-1 with TRBJ1-1, with D possibly matching TRBD1 (5 bases). Material: CD4+ T cells from blood. CDR3 sequence: CASSSDTTYLNTEAFF. The CDR3 bases are TGCGCCAGCAGCTCGGACACGACTTACTTGAACACTGAAGCTTTCTTT. The full variable domain, its missing parts supplied by reference TRBV5-1 and TRBJ1-1, is KAGVTQTPRYLIKTRGQQVTLSCSPISGHRSVSWYQQTPGQGLQFLFEYFSETQRNKGNFPGRFSGRQFSNSRSEMNVSTLELGDSALYLCASSSDTTYLNTEAFFGQGTRLTVV.